This T cell receptor (beta chain) was found in a study of cytomegalovirus exposure and HLA in healthy donors. Amplification used 60 Vbeta primers and 13 Jbeta primers. Clones were sequenced by immunoSEQ multiplex PCR, and TCRdb holds only the in-frame ones, with some missing. The sample lists about 190,000 clones, 75% to 85% occurring once. Study-level findings and limits: Specificity of a few CMV-associated chains for CMV antigens was verified in vitro.

Points on this clone: Its antigen is still unknown.

The receptor was derived from a woman between 18 and 29 years old in good health and CMV-seronegative. The sample comprised PBMCs.

The CDR3 bases are TGTGCCAGCAGCGGAACAGGGGGAGGCACTGAAGCTTTCTTT. It yields the protein CASSGTGGGTEAFF. The J gene is TRBJ1-1, the V gene TRBV13, with 8 nucleotides matching TRBD1. This CDR3 comprises 14 residues. Trimming took 5 bases from V and 4 from J; bases not matched to a gene: 6. The germline CDR1 and CDR2 sequences are PRHDT and FYEKMQ (reference sequence).